A few counts support the clone carrying this T cell receptor (beta chain). Antigen unknown. This CDR3 is built from 14 residues. Germline assignment: CDR1 MDHEN and CDR2 SYDVKM. Between the trimmed V and J ends, which lost 5 bases and 2 bases, there was a span of 11 bases. The sample originates from a study of T cell repertoires in cytomegalovirus infection. Study in general: Selection of CMV epitopes for the study included recently identified HLA-C-restricted and well-studied HLA-B-restricted ones. Public signatures in TCR beta pointed to CMV infection and matching HLA type. Notes on the study in general: Frequencies of public TCR beta families were cumulated, and this identified carriers of CMV plus the relevant HLA. The ex vivo response was dominated by HLA-C-restricted CMV-specific TCR beta clonotypes.

TCRdb used MiXCR to reprocess the reads, holding one entry per CDR3 protein. The table lists about 890,000 distinct CDR3 sequences, roughly 30% of them singletons. This sequence joins TRBV28 and TRBJ2-3; D is undetermined. The sequences come from cultured CD8+ T cells from PBMCs, collected from culture after CMV antigen stimulation. The TCR sequence derives from a human donor in good health (CMV status not recorded). Some clones in this sample may be carry-over from other donors' samples. For the CDR3, the DNA is TGTGCCAGCAGTGGCCTTGGGTTCACAGATACGCAGTATTTT. Residues: CASSGLGFTDTQYF. Combining the CDR3 with reference TRBV28 and TRBJ2-3 gives the whole variable domain DVKVTQSSRYLVKRTGEKVFLECVQDMDHENMFWYRQDPGLGLRLIYFSYDVKMKEKGDIPEGYSVSREKKERFSLILESASTNQTSMYLCASSGLGFTDTQYFGPGTRLTVL.